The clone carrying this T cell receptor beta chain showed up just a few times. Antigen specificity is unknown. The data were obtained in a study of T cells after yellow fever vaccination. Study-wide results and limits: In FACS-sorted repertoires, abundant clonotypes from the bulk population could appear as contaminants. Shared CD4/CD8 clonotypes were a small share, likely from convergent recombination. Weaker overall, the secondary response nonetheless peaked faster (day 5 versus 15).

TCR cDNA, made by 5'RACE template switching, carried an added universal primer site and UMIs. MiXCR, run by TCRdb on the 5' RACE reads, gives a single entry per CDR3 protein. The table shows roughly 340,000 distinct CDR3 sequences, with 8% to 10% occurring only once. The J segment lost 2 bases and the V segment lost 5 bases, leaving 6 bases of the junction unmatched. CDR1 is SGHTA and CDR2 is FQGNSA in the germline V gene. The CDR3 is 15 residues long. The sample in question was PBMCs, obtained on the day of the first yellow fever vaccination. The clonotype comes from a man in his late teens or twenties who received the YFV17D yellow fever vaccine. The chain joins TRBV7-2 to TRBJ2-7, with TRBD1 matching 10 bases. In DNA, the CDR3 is TGTGCCAGCAGCGCGAGAGGGACAGGGGCCTACGAGCAGTACGTC. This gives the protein CASSARGTGAYEQYV.